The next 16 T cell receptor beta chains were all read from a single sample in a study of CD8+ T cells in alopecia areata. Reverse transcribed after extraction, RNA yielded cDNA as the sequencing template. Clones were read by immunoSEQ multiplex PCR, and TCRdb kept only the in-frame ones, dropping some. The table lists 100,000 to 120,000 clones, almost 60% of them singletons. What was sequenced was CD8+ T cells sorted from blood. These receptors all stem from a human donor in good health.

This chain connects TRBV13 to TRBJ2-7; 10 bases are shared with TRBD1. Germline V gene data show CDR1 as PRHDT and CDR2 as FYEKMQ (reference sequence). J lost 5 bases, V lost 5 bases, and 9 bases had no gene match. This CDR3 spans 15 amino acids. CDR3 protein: CASSEGQGHYHEQYF. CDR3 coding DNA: TGTGCCAGCAGCGAGGGACAGGGGCACTACCACGAGCAGTACTTC.

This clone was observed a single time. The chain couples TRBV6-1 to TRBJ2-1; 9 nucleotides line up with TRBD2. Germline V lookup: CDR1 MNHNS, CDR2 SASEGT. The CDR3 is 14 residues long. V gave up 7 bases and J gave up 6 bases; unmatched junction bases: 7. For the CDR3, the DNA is TGTGCCAGCACCTGGCGGGGGGGCCTCAATGAGCAGTTCTTC. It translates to CASTWRGGLNEQFF.

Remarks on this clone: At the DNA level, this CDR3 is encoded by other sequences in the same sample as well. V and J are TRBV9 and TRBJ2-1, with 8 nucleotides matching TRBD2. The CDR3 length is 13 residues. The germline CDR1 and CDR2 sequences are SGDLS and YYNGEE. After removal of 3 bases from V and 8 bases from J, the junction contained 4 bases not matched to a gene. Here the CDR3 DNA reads TGTGCCAGCAGCGATAGAGCGGGGGATGAGCAGTTCTTC. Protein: CASSDRAGDEQFF.

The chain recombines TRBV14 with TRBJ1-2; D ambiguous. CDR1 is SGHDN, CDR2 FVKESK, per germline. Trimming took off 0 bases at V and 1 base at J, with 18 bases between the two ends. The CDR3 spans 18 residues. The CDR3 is CASSQEAGRLSRNYGYTF. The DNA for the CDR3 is TGTGCCAGCAGCCAAGAGGCCGGGAGGCTTAGTCGTAACTATGGCTACACCTTC. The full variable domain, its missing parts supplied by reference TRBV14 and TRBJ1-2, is EAGVTQFPSHSVIEKGQTVTLRCDPISGHDNLYWYRRVMGKEIKFLLHFVKESKQDESGMPNNRFLAERTGGTYSTLKVQPAELEDSGVYFCASSQEAGRLSRNYGYTFGSGTRLTVV.

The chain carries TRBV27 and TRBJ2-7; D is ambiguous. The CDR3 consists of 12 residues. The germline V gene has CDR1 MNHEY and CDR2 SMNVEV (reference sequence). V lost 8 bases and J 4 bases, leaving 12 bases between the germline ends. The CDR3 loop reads CASGSSGYEQYF. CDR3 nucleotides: TGTGCCAGCGGGTCGTCGGGTTACGAGCAGTACTTC.

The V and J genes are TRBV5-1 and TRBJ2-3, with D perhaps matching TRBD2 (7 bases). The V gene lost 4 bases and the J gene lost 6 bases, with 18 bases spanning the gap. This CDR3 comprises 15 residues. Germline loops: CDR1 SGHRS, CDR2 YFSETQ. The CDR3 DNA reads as TGCGCCAGCAGCCCGGTGGGGGGGCCCACCGATACGCAGTATTTT. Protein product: CASSPVGGPTDTQYF.

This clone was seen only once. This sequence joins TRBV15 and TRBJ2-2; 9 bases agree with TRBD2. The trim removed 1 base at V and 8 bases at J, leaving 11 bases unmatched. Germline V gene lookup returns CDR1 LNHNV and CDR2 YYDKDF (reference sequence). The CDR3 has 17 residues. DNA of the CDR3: TGTGCCACCAGCAGAGGACAGGGACTAGCATTATCTGGGGAGCTGTTTTTT. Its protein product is CATSRGQGLALSGELFF. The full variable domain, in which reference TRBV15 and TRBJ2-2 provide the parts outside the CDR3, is DAMVIQNPRYQVTQFGKPVTLSCSQTLNHNVMYWYQQKSSQAPKLLFHYYDKDFNNEADTPDNFQSRRPNTSFCFLDIRSPGLGDTAMYLCATSRGQGLALSGELFFGEGSRLTVL.

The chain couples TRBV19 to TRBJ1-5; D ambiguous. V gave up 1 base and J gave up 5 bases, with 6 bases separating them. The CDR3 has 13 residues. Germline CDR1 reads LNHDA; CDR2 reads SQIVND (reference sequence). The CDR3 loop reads CASSIGTDQPQHF. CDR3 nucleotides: TGTGCCAGTAGTATAGGGACGGATCAGCCCCAGCATTTT.

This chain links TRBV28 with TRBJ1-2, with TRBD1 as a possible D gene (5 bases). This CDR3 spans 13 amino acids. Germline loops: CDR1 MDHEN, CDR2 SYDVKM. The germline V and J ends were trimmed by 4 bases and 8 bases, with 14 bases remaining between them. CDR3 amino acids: CASSYGGTGGYTF. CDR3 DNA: TGTGCCAGCAGTTACGGGGGTACGGGGGGCTACACCTTC.

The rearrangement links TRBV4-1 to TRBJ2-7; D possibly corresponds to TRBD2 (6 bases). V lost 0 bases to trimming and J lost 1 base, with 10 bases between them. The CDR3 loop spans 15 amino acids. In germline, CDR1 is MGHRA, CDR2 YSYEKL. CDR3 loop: CASSQEPGVSYEQYF. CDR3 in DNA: TGCGCCAGCAGCCAAGAACCGGGGGTATCCTACGAGCAGTACTTC.

The CDR3 DNA sequence: TGTGCCAGCAGTGACGCCATAGGGACAGGGCACAATGAGCAGTTCTTC. It is translated as CASSDAIGTGHNEQFF. V is TRBV6-4 and J is TRBJ2-1; TRBD1 matches 9 bases. Germline V gene data show CDR1 as MRHNA and CDR2 as SNTAGT. The CDR3 is 16 residues long. Trimming at V came to 2 bases and at J to 5 bases, leaving 7 bases not matched to a gene.

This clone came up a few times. In DNA form, the CDR3 reads TGTGCCAGCAGCAAAGTTAACAGCTCCCAAGAGACCCAGTACTTC. It translates to CASSKVNSSQETQYF. This chain connects TRBV21-1 to TRBJ2-5; the DNA was not compared with TRBD1, the D call given in the table. TRBV21-1 is a pseudogene locus. CDR3 size: 15 residues.

The CDR3 loop reads CASSPNRLTDTQYF. The CDR3 DNA sequence: TGTGCCAGCAGCCCTAATCGGCTCACAGATACGCAGTATTTT. The chain joins TRBV5-4 to TRBJ2-3; D gene ambiguous. The V gene lost 4 bases and the J gene lost 2 bases, with 11 bases spanning the gap. CDR1 and CDR2 (germline): SGHNT, YYREEE (reference sequence). The CDR3 covers 14 residues.

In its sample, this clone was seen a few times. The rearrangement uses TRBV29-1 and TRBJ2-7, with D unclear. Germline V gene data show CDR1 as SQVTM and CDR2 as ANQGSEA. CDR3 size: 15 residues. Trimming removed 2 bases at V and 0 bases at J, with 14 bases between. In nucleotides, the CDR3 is TGCAGCGTTGAACTCCCTAAACCGAGCTCCTACGAGCAGTACTTC. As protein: CSVELPKPSSYEQYF.

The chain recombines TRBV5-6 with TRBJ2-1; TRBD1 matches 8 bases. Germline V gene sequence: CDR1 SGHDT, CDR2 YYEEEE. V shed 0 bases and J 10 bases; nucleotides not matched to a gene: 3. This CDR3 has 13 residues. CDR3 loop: CASSLVQGGEQFF. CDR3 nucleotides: TGTGCCAGCAGCTTGGTACAGGGGGGCGAGCAGTTCTTC.

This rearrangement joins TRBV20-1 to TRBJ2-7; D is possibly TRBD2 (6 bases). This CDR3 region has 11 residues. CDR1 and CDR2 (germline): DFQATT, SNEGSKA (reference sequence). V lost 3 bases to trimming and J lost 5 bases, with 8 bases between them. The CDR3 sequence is CSASGGDEQYF. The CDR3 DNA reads TGCAGTGCTAGTGGCGGGGACGAGCAGTACTTC.